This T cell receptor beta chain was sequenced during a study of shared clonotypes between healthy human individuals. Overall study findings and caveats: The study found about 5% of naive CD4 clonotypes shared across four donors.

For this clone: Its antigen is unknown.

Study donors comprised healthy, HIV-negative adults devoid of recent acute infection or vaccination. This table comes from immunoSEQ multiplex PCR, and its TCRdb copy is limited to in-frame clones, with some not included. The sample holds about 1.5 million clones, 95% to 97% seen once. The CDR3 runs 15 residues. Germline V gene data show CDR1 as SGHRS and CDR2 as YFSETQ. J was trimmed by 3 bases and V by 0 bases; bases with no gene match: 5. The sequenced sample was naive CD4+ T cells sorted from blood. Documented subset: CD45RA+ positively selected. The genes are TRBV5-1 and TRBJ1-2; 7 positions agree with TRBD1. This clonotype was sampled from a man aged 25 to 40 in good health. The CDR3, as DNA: TGCGCCAGCAGCTTGGTGGGAGGGGGCGACTATGGCTACACCTTC. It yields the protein CASSLVGGGDYGYTF.